The sequence of this TCR beta chain was determined in a study of blood T cells in healthy people across ages. The extraction recovered at least 5 micrograms of total RNA per sample. The study's findings and limits: Observed TCR beta diversity per million T cells went down as age went up. This fall followed a roughly linear course with age. With naive T cell percentage, TCR beta diversity showed a strong correlation.

This clonotype was seen only a few times. The antigen remains unidentified. A second PCR, run for about 6 to 11 cycles, used a sample-barcoded 5' primer plus a J-beta primer mix. One entry per CDR3 protein, called by TCRdb with MiXCR from the 5' RACE reads. The sample consists of some 1.8 million distinct CDR3 sequences, more than 35% of them appearing once. Sequencing used blood. The sequence derives from a human donor in good health.

The CDR3 loop reads CSVYLTSGGASSYNEQFF. DNA for the CDR3: TGCAGCGTTTATTTGACTAGCGGGGGGGCAAGCTCCTACAATGAGCAGTTCTTC. This sequence joins TRBV29-1 and TRBJ2-1; 14 bases agree with TRBD2. V lost 5 bases to trimming and J lost 0 bases; unmatched junction nucleotides: 9. The length of the CDR3 is 18 residues. The germline CDR1 and CDR2 sequences are SQVTM and ANQGSEA.